This T cell receptor (beta chain) was identified in a study of T cells expressing NK-cell markers. Broader study findings: For about six donors, the dominant NKG2C+ clonotypes made up about 1.0-8% of their CD8+ T cells.

As the method of synthesis, 5'RACE template switching with UMIs yielded TCR beta cDNA. TCRdb re-called the 5' RACE reads; one entry per CDR3 protein, DNA not given. This sample's clone table lists about half a million distinct CDR3 sequences. As to this clonotype: Its antigen is currently unknown.

In germline, CDR1 is SGDLS, CDR2 YYNGEE. The CDR3 sequence is 16 residues long. The clonotype was recovered from a woman in her forties or fifties in good health. This chain links TRBV9 with TRBJ1-2. Sequenced input: blood T cells: a sorted CD56 or NKG2C T cell subset, CD4+ or CD8+ T cells, or bulk PBMC T cells (not recorded which). The CDR3 protein is CASSPPPAGANYGYTF. Looking up the rest from reference TRBV9 and TRBJ1-2 gives the full variable domain: DSGVTQTPKHLITATGQRVTLRCSPRSGDLSVYWYQQSLDQGLQFLIQYYNGEERAKGNILERFSAQQFPDLHSELNLSSLELGDSALYFCASSPPPAGANYGYTFGSGTRLTVV.